A single sample is the source of the 26 T cell receptor beta chains below, sequenced in a study of blood T cell repertoires in COVID-19. Profiling relied on immunoSEQ multiplex PCR, and the TCRdb table lists in-frame clones only, not all of them. The sample lists over 200,000 clones, 75% to 90% seen once, with approximately 3.5% in the top ten. Sequenced sample: PBMCs or T cells enriched from blood (not recorded which). The receptors were sampled from a woman in her thirties who had been exposed to COVID-19.

The chain uses TRBV19 and TRBJ2-2, with a tentative D call TRBD2 (7 bases). This CDR3 has 16 residues. V gave up 2 bases and J gave up 5 bases, with 15 bases separating them. Germline V lookup: CDR1 LNHDA, CDR2 SQIVND (reference sequence). CDR3: CASSISHGGLTGELFF. CDR3 sequence (DNA): TGTGCCAGTAGTATATCGCACGGGGGGCTGACCGGGGAGCTGTTTTTT.

This chain uses TRBV19 with TRBJ2-1, with TRBD2 as a possible D gene (6 bases). CDR1 and CDR2 from the germline V gene are LNHDA and SQIVND (reference sequence). Trimming cost V 7 bases and J 5 bases, with 15 bases left between them. The CDR3 contains 14 residues. In DNA form, the CDR3 reads TGTGCCAGTACCCCAGGCGGGAAAAACAATGAGCAGTTCTTC. Translation gives CASTPGGKNNEQFF. Filled out from reference TRBV19 and TRBJ2-1, the complete variable domain reads DGGITQSPKYLFRKEGQNVTLSCEQNLNHDAMYWYRQDPGQGLRLIYYSQIVNDFQKGDIAEGYSVSREKKESFPLTVTSAQKNPTAFYLCASTPGGKNNEQFFGPGTRLTVL.

This clone was counted ten times or more. This specimen includes other DNA sequences encoding the same CDR3. V usage is TRBV6-1 and J usage is TRBJ2-7, with 12 positions matching TRBD2. From germline, CDR1 is MNHNS and CDR2 SASEGT. With 3 bases clipped from V and 4 bases from J, the junction kept 1 base outside the gene matches. The CDR3 consists of 14 residues. The CDR3, as DNA: TGTGCCAGCAGTGATGGGACTAGCGGGTACGAGCAGTACTTC. Translating gives CASSDGTSGYEQYF.

This clone was observed once. The chain links TRBV11-2 to TRBJ2-1, with 14 bases that match TRBD2. The CDR3 has 17 residues. With 6 bases clipped from V and 4 bases from J, the junction kept 8 bases outside the gene matches. Per germline, CDR1 SGHAT and CDR2 FQNNGV. The CDR3 region has the DNA TGTGCCAGCAGACAGGGACTAGCGGGAGATCGGTACAATGAGCAGTTCTTC. Translated: CASRQGLAGDRYNEQFF.

The chain has TRBV4-1 and TRBJ2-2, with 14 bases aligning to TRBD2. Germline CDR1 is MGHRA and CDR2 is YSYEKL. The junction had 9 bases not matched to a gene; V was cut back by 3 bases and J by 0 bases. CDR3 size: 20 residues. In DNA, the CDR3 is TGCGCCAGCAGCCAGCCTTATCCGGGACTAGCGGGGGCGAACACCGGGGAGCTGTTTTTT. Residues: CASSQPYPGLAGANTGELFF.

This clone was found once. CDR3 DNA sequence: TGTGCCAGCAGCGAGTTGGACAGGAGCTCCTATAATTCACCCCTCCACTTT. Protein sequence: CASSELDRSSYNSPLHF. The genes are TRBV5-4 and TRBJ1-6, with 7 nucleotides matching TRBD1. V was clipped by 4 bases and J by 0 bases; unmatched bases: 7. Germline values: CDR1 SGHNT, CDR2 YYREEE (reference sequence). The CDR3 spans 17 residues.

The chain recombines TRBV9 with TRBJ2-1; the D is unclear. V lost 3 bases to trimming and J lost 5 bases, with 12 bases between them. Germline CDR1 SGDLS, CDR2 YYNGEE. The CDR3 totals 14 residues. In DNA, the CDR3 is TGTGCCAGCAGCGACTCAGCCCTAGACAATGAGCAGTTCTTC. Its translation is CASSDSALDNEQFF.

V is TRBV4-1 and J is TRBJ1-6; no firm D call. The CDR3 runs to 15 residues. Trimming stripped 3 bases from V and 9 bases from J, with 15 bases between. CDR1 is MGHRA and CDR2 is YSYEKL in the germline V gene. The CDR3 here is CASSHKRGLASPLHF. The CDR3, as DNA: TGCGCCAGCAGCCACAAGCGAGGCTTGGCTTCACCCCTCCACTTT.

The chain employs TRBV2 and TRBJ1-1, with D possibly TRBD1 on 6 matching bases. CDR3 length: 14 residues. V lost 5 bases to trimming and J lost 5 bases, with 15 bases between them. Germline V gene data show CDR1 as SNHLY and CDR2 as FYNNEI. CDR3 bases: TGTGCCAGCAGTAGTATGGGGGGGCCGACTGAAGCTTTCTTT. It specifies CASSSMGGPTEAFF.

The chain has TRBV6-6 and TRBJ1-2; 9 positions agree with TRBD1. CDR1 and CDR2 from the germline V gene are MNHNY and SVGAGI (reference sequence). The CDR3 length is 14 residues. With 4 bases clipped from V and 3 bases from J, the junction kept 3 bases outside the gene matches. The CDR3 loop reads CASSLDRGHYGYTF. CDR3 DNA sequence: TGTGCCAGCAGTTTGGACAGGGGCCACTATGGCTACACCTTC.

The V gene is TRBV2, the J gene TRBJ2-6; 7 bases are a match to TRBD1. The ends lost 8 bases at V and 3 bases at J; junction bases unmatched: 4. Germline V CDR1 and CDR2: SNHLY, FYNNEI. The CDR3 has 14 residues. The CDR3 DNA follows: TGTGCCAGCCGACAGGGCGGTGGGGCCAACGTCCTGACTTTC. Amino acids: CASRQGGGANVLTF.

The chain links TRBV27 to TRBJ2-1; D remains unclear. In germline, CDR1 is MNHEY, CDR2 SMNVEV (reference sequence). V gave up 0 bases and J gave up 6 bases, with 6 bases separating them. The CDR3 is made up of 13 amino acids. The CDR3 loop is CASSLSIVNEQFF. The CDR3 nucleotides read TGTGCCAGCAGTTTATCAATAGTCAATGAGCAGTTCTTC.

The chain couples TRBV5-6 to TRBJ1-1; tentatively, D is TRBD1 (5 bases). Per germline, CDR1 SGHDT and CDR2 YYEEEE. V lost 4 bases and J lost 1, with 14 bases in between. CDR3 length equals 15 residues. The CDR3 nucleotides are TGTGCCAGCAGCCCGGACATCGGGGGGAACACTGAAGCTTTCTTT. As protein: CASSPDIGGNTEAFF.

The chain combines TRBV6-5 with TRBJ2-6; D might be TRBD2 (6 bases). Looked up from germline, CDR1 is MNHEY and CDR2 is SVGAGI. The CDR3 loop spans 15 amino acids. V gave up 6 bases and J gave up 4 bases, with 13 bases separating them. In nucleotides, the CDR3 is TGTGCCAGCAGCCGTGGGGGGTCCGGGGCCAACGTCCTGACTTTC. Amino acid sequence: CASSRGGSGANVLTF.

The chain combines TRBV30 with TRBJ1-1, with TRBD1 as a possible D gene (6 bases). Germline loops: CDR1 GTSNPN, CDR2 SVGIG (reference sequence). The CDR3 sequence is 18 residues long. V was pared by 0 bases and J by 3 bases, with 23 bases between. The CDR3 is CAWSVGFDRFTRDTEAFF. The CDR3 DNA is TGTGCCTGGAGTGTTGGGTTTGACAGGTTCACCAGAGACACTGAAGCTTTCTTT.

This clone was seen only a few times. The chain employs TRBV19 and TRBJ1-6; weak D call: TRBD1 (5 bases). Germline CDR1 is LNHDA and CDR2 is SQIVND (reference sequence). V was clipped by 6 bases and J by 5 bases, with 14 bases between them. The CDR3 sequence is 15 residues long. The DNA of the CDR3 is TGTGCCAGTAGCCCTGGAGGGACGAATAATTCACCCCTCCACTTT. Amino acids: CASSPGGTNNSPLHF.

V and J are TRBV3-1 (or the pseudogene TRBV3-2) and TRBJ2-5; 12 bases map to TRBD2. Trimming cost V 1 base and J 5 bases; bases outside gene matches: 5. CDR3 size: 16 residues. The germline V gene encodes CDR1 LGHDT and CDR2 YNNKEL (reference sequence). The DNA of the CDR3 is TGTGCCAGCAGCCAAGCCACTAGCGGGAGGTTTGAGACCCAGTACTTC. It is translated as CASSQATSGRFETQYF.

The chain has TRBV6-5 and TRBJ2-1, with 7 bases lining up with TRBD1. Looked up from germline, CDR1 is MNHEY and CDR2 is SVGAGI. The CDR3 is 13 residues long. Germline trimming cut 7 bases from V and 5 bases from J; bases unmatched to any gene: 5. The CDR3 sequence: CASTRTGDNEQFF. As DNA, the CDR3 is TGTGCCAGCACTCGAACAGGGGACAATGAGCAGTTCTTC.

V is TRBV7-9 and J is TRBJ1-2; TRBD1 matches 10 bases. J was trimmed by 8 bases and V by 5 bases; bases with no gene match: 5. CDR1 is SEHNR, CDR2 FQNEAQ, per germline (reference sequence). The CDR3 consists of 13 residues. CDR3 sequence: CASSMGTGAGYTF. The CDR3, as DNA: TGTGCCAGCAGCATGGGGACAGGGGCCGGCTACACCTTC. The complete variable domain, with remaining parts taken from reference TRBV7-9 and TRBJ1-2, reads DTGVSQNPRHKITKRGQNVTFRCDPISEHNRLYWYRQTLGQGPEFLTYFQNEAQLEKSRLLSDRFSAERPKGSFSTLEIQRTEQGDSAMYLCASSMGTGAGYTFGSGTRLTVV.

V gene TRBV18 combines with J gene TRBJ2-1; 8 bases are shared with TRBD2. Looked up from germline, CDR1 is KGHSH and CDR2 is LQKENI. J lost 5 bases, V lost 3 bases, and 6 bases had no gene match. The CDR3 sequence is 15 residues long. The CDR3 coding sequence is TGTGCCAGCTCACCGGGACTAGTCCTCGACAATGAGCAGTTCTTC. Its translation is CASSPGLVLDNEQFF.

This chain joins TRBV28 and TRBJ1-5; no reliable D call. There are 15 residues in the CDR3. V lost 5 bases to trimming and J lost 0 bases, with 11 bases between them. Germline lookup yields CDR1 MDHEN and CDR2 SYDVKM. CDR3 residues: CASSVTTHSNQPQHF. The CDR3 bases are TGTGCCAGCAGTGTTACAACCCATAGCAATCAGCCCCAGCATTTT.

The V and J genes are TRBV11-2 and TRBJ2-7; no reliable D call. V lost 5 bases, J lost 0 bases, and 11 bases lay in between. CDR1 is SGHAT and CDR2 is FQNNGV in the germline V gene. The CDR3 loop spans 14 amino acids. In DNA form, the CDR3 reads TGTGCCAGCAGCCGCAGACACCTCTCCTACGAGCAGTACTTC. Protein: CASSRRHLSYEQYF. The full variable domain, its missing parts supplied by reference TRBV11-2 and TRBJ2-7, is EAGVAQSPRYKIIEKRQSVAFWCNPISGHATLYWYQQILGQGPKLLIQFQNNGVVDDSQLPKDRFSAERLKGVDSTLKIQPAKLEDSAVYLCASSRRHLSYEQYFGPGTRLTVT.

The V and J genes are TRBV6-5 and TRBJ2-7, with 10 bases matching TRBD1. Germline CDR1 MNHEY, CDR2 SVGAGI. The length of the CDR3 is 15 residues. The ends lost 9 bases at V and 2 bases at J; junction bases unmatched: 10. CDR3 bases: TGTGCCAGTGACGAGGGACAGGGGTCCCCCTACGAGCAGTACTTC. Protein product: CASDEGQGSPYEQYF.

The rearrangement links TRBV19 to TRBJ2-1, with TRBD2 identical over 11 bases. V lost 3 bases and J lost 7; bases outside the gene matches: 5. This CDR3 contains 15 residues. Germline CDR1 reads LNHDA; CDR2 reads SQIVND (reference sequence). This CDR3 is CASSIVASGGNEQFF. The CDR3 nucleotides are TGTGCCAGTAGTATTGTGGCTAGCGGGGGGAATGAGCAGTTCTTC. Drawing the rest from reference TRBV19 and TRBJ2-1, the complete variable domain is DGGITQSPKYLFRKEGQNVTLSCEQNLNHDAMYWYRQDPGQGLRLIYYSQIVNDFQKGDIAEGYSVSREKKESFPLTVTSAQKNPTAFYLCASSIVASGGNEQFFGPGTRLTVL.

J is TRBJ2-1 and V is TRBV12-5; 11 bases are shared with TRBD1. The CDR3 loop spans 15 amino acids. The germline V gene has CDR1 LGHNT and CDR2 FRNRAP. After removal of 2 bases from V and 7 bases from J, the junction contained 4 bases not matched to a gene. DNA of the CDR3: TGTGCTAGTGGTTTGACAGGGACAGGGGGAAATGAGCAGTTCTTC. Translated: CASGLTGTGGNEQFF.

V gene TRBV5-4 combines with J gene TRBJ2-3, with 7 nucleotides matching TRBD2. Germline V CDR1 and CDR2: SGHNT, YYREEE (reference sequence). This CDR3 comprises 13 residues. V was pared by 4 bases and J by 6 bases, with 5 bases of the junction left unmatched. This chain's CDR3 is CASSRTSPDTQYF. The CDR3 DNA sequence: TGTGCCAGCAGCAGGACTAGTCCCGATACGCAGTATTTT.